This T cell receptor (beta chain) was sequenced in a study of shared clonotypes between healthy human individuals. Study in general: CD4 naive and CD4 memory each took three plates per donor, while CD8 naive took two and CD8 memory one. Study observations and caveats: Rarefaction demonstrated incomplete sorted-subset sequencing despite large depth. Genetic and exposure-history diversity was limited by the small donor number. Exclusively blood specimens were collected; tissue repertoires likely differ.

There are 12 residues in the CDR3. Germline V gives CDR1 SGHNT, CDR2 YYREEE (reference sequence). With 7 bases removed from V and 7 bases from J, the gap between germline ends came to 12 bases. About this clone: Its cognate antigen is unknown.

Sequencing was performed with immunoSEQ multiplex PCR; in TCRdb, only in-frame clones are kept and a portion is missing. The sample has about 2.3 million clones, around 90% seen once; the top ten hold 0.37%. Sequenced material: naive CD4+ T cells from PBMCs. The sample's subset: CD45RA+ positively selected. This chain connects TRBV5-4 to TRBJ1-5; possibly TRBD1 for D (5 bases). This TCR was recovered from a man younger than 30 in good health. Some clones in this sample may be carry-over from other donors' samples. In nucleotides, the CDR3 is TGTGCCAGCTCCCCCCGGGGGCAGCCCCAGCATTTT. Its protein is CASSPRGQPQHF. Complete variable domain (other parts from reference TRBV5-4 and TRBJ1-5): ETGVTQSPTHLIKTRGQQVTLRCSSQSGHNTVSWYQQALGQGPQFIFQYYREEENGRGNFPPRFSGLQFPNYSSELNVNALELDDSALYLCASSPRGQPQHFGDGTRLSIL.